Each of the 32 T cell receptor beta chains below was sequenced from the same sample in a study of T cell responses to AZD1222 COVID-19 vaccine. Clones were sequenced by immunoSEQ multiplex PCR, and TCRdb holds only the in-frame ones, with some missing. The sample lists 98,000 or so clones, approximately 93% occurring once. The source material was peripheral blood, sampled on day 0 of AZD1222 vaccination. These receptors all stem from an adult in good health.

The chain combines TRBV19 with TRBJ1-4; D is possibly TRBD1 (5 bases). The CDR3 contains 15 residues. V was cut by 3 bases and J by 13 bases, with 21 bases left in between. Per germline, CDR1 LNHDA and CDR2 SQIVND (reference sequence). CDR3 DNA: TGTGCCAGTAGTATGTGGGGGACGGAGATTGGGCGACTGTTTTTT. This codes for CASSMWGTEIGRLFF.

This sequence joins TRBV19 and TRBJ1-1; 8 bases agree with TRBD1. With V trimmed by 6 bases and J by 5 bases, 5 bases remained unmatched. This CDR3 has 13 residues. Germline V CDR1 and CDR2: LNHDA, SQIVND (reference sequence). The CDR3 spells CASSDTGGTEAFF. For the CDR3, the DNA is TGTGCCAGTAGCGATACAGGGGGAACTGAAGCTTTCTTT.

This chain links TRBV6-6 with TRBJ2-5; TRBD2 matches 11 bases. Germline V gene data show CDR1 as MNHNY and CDR2 as SVGAGI (reference sequence). The CDR3 spans 15 residues. After removal of 5 bases from V and 4 bases from J, the junction contained 6 bases not matched to a gene. The CDR3 coding sequence is TGTGCCAGCAGTCTAACTAGCGGGAGTCCAGAGACCCAGTACTTC. Protein sequence: CASSLTSGSPETQYF.

This clone was detected once. This rearrangement joins TRBV4-3 to TRBJ2-7; weak D call: TRBD2 (6 bases). CDR3 length: 14 residues. CDR1 LGHNA and CDR2 YSLEER come from the germline V gene. V was clipped by 3 bases and J by 6 bases, with 15 bases between them. The CDR3 loop is CASSQGLTWSEQYF. Written as DNA, the CDR3 is TGCGCCAGCAGCCAGGGACTGACATGGAGCGAGCAGTACTTC.

DNA of the CDR3: TGTGCCAGCCGGATCACGATGGGCAATGAGCAGTTCTTC. Its protein product is CASRITMGNEQFF. The rearrangement links TRBV7-2 to TRBJ2-1; D is uncertain. The CDR3 has 13 residues. V gave up 8 bases and J gave up 6 bases, with 14 bases separating them. Germline V gives CDR1 SGHTA, CDR2 FQGNSA.

The CDR3 DNA is TGTGCCAGCAGCTTGGGGCCCCCTAGCACAGATACGCAGTATTTT. It is translated as CASSLGPPSTDTQYF. The chain joins TRBV5-4 to TRBJ2-3, with no clear D. From germline, CDR1 is SGHNT and CDR2 YYREEE (reference sequence). V was pared by 0 bases and J by 0 bases, with 8 bases between. CDR3 length: 15 amino acids.

This chain links TRBV21-1 with TRBJ2-2; the table's TRBD2 call for D was not verified on the DNA. TRBV21-1 corresponds to a pseudogene. CDR3 size: 17 residues. DNA for the CDR3: TGTGCCAGCAGTTCTCGAATCCGGGGGGATGTCGCCGGGGAGCTGTTTTTT. Protein: CASSSRIRGDVAGELFF.

This chain joins TRBV7-2 and TRBJ2-5; TRBD2 matches at 13 bases. The CDR3 sequence is 16 residues long. Per the germline V gene, CDR1 is SGHTA and CDR2 is FQGNSA. J lost 1 base, V lost 5 bases, and 4 bases had no gene match. CDR3 DNA: TGTGCCAGCAGCGCGCGACTAGCGGGAGGCCAAGAGACCCAGTACTTC. Translated, it gives CASSARLAGGQETQYF.

This clone was found once. CDR3 bases: TGCGCCAGCAGCTTGGTCTGGGGGAGCACCGGGGAGCTGTTTTTT. Its translation is CASSLVWGSTGELFF. The rearrangement joins TRBV5-1 to TRBJ2-2; D assignment may be TRBD1 or TRBD2 (5 bases each). Between the trimmed V and J ends, which lost 0 bases and 4 bases, there was a span of 10 bases. The CDR3 covers 15 residues. CDR1 is SGHRS, CDR2 YFSETQ, per germline.

This clone has only one observation. DNA for the CDR3: TGTGCCAGCAGCCGAGGTCTCGGTCAGCCCCAGCATTTT. It yields the protein CASSRGLGQPQHF. The rearrangement joins TRBV7-2 to TRBJ1-5; D not certain. CDR1 is SGHTA and CDR2 is FQGNSA in the germline V gene. The CDR3 covers 13 residues. V was pared by 5 bases and J by 6 bases, with 11 bases between.

The J gene is TRBJ2-1, the V gene TRBV15; 16 nucleotides agree with TRBD2. The CDR3 loop spans 13 amino acids. J lost 12 bases, V lost 6 bases, and 2 bases had no gene match. Germline V gene lookup returns CDR1 LNHNV and CDR2 YYDKDF (reference sequence). The CDR3 sequence is CATRGLAGGGQFF. In DNA, the CDR3 is TGTGCCACCAGGGGACTAGCGGGAGGGGGGCAGTTCTTC.

The genes are TRBV5-1 and TRBJ1-1; 7 bases map to TRBD1. CDR3 size: 14 residues. Germline assignment: CDR1 SGHRS and CDR2 YFSETQ. V lost 4 bases, J lost 2 bases, and 5 bases stayed unmatched. The CDR3 region has the DNA TGCGCCAGCAGCGACGGGACAGCCAACACTGAAGCTTTCTTT. This gives the protein CASSDGTANTEAFF.

This clone occurred once. The V gene is TRBV3-1 (or the pseudogene TRBV3-2), the J gene TRBJ1-2; D remains ambiguous. V shed 7 bases and J shed 6 bases, with 15 bases lying between them. CDR3 length equals 13 residues. Germline V CDR1 and CDR2: LGHDT, YNNKEL (reference sequence). CDR3: CASTTSGYDGYTF. The CDR3 nucleotides are TGTGCCAGCACCACTTCTGGGTATGATGGCTACACCTTC.

The CDR3: CASSFDPKGEAFF. For the CDR3, the DNA is TGTGCCAGCAGCTTCGACCCCAAAGGTGAAGCTTTCTTT. The V gene is TRBV5-4, the J gene TRBJ1-1, with unresolved D. The length of the CDR3 is 13 residues. Germline V CDR1 and CDR2: SGHNT, YYREEE (reference sequence). Trimming shortened V by 2 bases and J by 7 bases, and 12 bases separated the two germline ends.

The V call is TRBV19, the J call TRBJ1-1; maybe TRBD1 (5 bases). The length of the CDR3 is 15 residues. Deletions cut 10 bases from V and 3 bases from J, with 21 bases between. The germline V gene has CDR1 LNHDA and CDR2 SQIVND (reference sequence). CDR3 bases: TGTGCCACTAAAAAGTTTGGGGCGGGCGACACTGAAGCTTTCTTT. Translating it yields CATKKFGAGDTEAFF.

This chain connects TRBV4-1 to TRBJ2-3; 7 positions agree with TRBD1. There are 15 residues in the CDR3. Germline CDR1 MGHRA, CDR2 YSYEKL. J gave up 0 bases and V 4 bases, and 4 bases lay outside the gene matches. CDR3 nucleotide sequence: TGCGCCAGCAGCCGGACAGGCGCTAGCACAGATACGCAGTATTTT. Translated, it gives CASSRTGASTDTQYF.

The chain has TRBV11-2 and TRBJ2-3; the D call may be TRBD1 or TRBD2 (5 bases each). In germline, CDR1 is SGHAT, CDR2 FQNNGV. Trimming removed 5 bases at V and 6 bases at J, with 24 bases between. This CDR3 comprises 17 residues. The CDR3 coding sequence is TGTGCCAGCAGCCGTCATACATCCTGGGCCGGGGCGGATACGCAGTATTTT. It specifies CASSRHTSWAGADTQYF.

Only one count was recorded for this clone. The chain employs TRBV27 and TRBJ1-5, with 7 bases aligning to TRBD1. Germline-derived CDR1 and CDR2 are MNHEY and SMNVEV (reference sequence). This CDR3 is built from 12 residues. Losses at the gene ends were 6 bases for V and 5 bases for J; bases not matched to a gene: 1. The CDR3 nucleotides are TGTGCCAGCAGAACAGGGGATCAGCCCCAGCATTTT. Its protein is CASRTGDQPQHF.

The J gene is TRBJ2-2, the V gene TRBV5-4; D uncertain. Germline values: CDR1 SGHNT, CDR2 YYREEE (reference sequence). Trimming removed 4 bases at V and 3 bases at J, with 13 bases between. This CDR3 region has 15 residues. The CDR3 DNA is TGTGCCAGCAGCCCCCGAGGTCTTCACACCGGGGAGCTGTTTTTT. Translating gives CASSPRGLHTGELFF.

The V call is TRBV7-2, the J call TRBJ1-5; D possibly corresponds to TRBD1 (5 bases). The CDR3 has 15 residues. Trimming took off 1 base at V and 3 bases at J, with 10 bases between the two ends. Germline CDR1 reads SGHTA; CDR2 reads FQGNSA. CDR3: CASSLVGTANQPQHF. The CDR3 coding sequence is TGTGCCAGCAGCTTAGTGGGGACGGCCAATCAGCCCCAGCATTTT.

The chain employs TRBV10-2 and TRBJ2-3, with 8 bases matching TRBD1. CDR3 length: 15 amino acids. V shed 5 bases and J 4 bases; nucleotides not matched to a gene: 8. Germline CDR1 WSHSY, CDR2 SAAADI. CDR3: CASSLRQGTADTQYF. Written as DNA, the CDR3 is TGCGCCAGCAGTCTACGACAGGGGACCGCAGATACGCAGTATTTT.

This sequence joins TRBV11-3 and TRBJ2-3, with D unclear. Trimming stripped 2 bases from V and 5 bases from J, with 5 bases between. The CDR3 totals 12 residues. Germline V gives CDR1 SGHNT, CDR2 YENEEA. CDR3 residues: CASSLNGDTQYF. The CDR3 DNA is TGTGCCAGCAGCTTAAACGGAGATACGCAGTATTTT.

This sequence joins TRBV15 and TRBJ1-1, with TRBD1 identical over 7 bases. Germline values: CDR1 LNHNV, CDR2 YYDKDF (reference sequence). The length of the CDR3 is 16 residues. With V trimmed by 0 bases and J by 3 bases, 7 bases remained unmatched. CDR3 loop: CATSRDLGGTYTEAFF. Here the CDR3 DNA reads TGTGCCACCAGCAGAGATTTAGGGGGCACATACACTGAAGCTTTCTTT. Using reference TRBV15 and TRBJ1-1 for the parts outside the CDR3, the full variable domain is DAMVIQNPRYQVTQFGKPVTLSCSQTLNHNVMYWYQQKSSQAPKLLFHYYDKDFNNEADTPDNFQSRRPNTSFCFLDIRSPGLGDTAMYLCATSRDLGGTYTEAFFGQGTRLTVV.

The chain couples TRBV10-3 to TRBJ1-6, with D perhaps TRBD1 (6 bases). From germline, CDR1 is ENHRY and CDR2 SYGVKD. The V and J ends lost 6 bases and 8 bases respectively, with 17 bases between them. The CDR3 spans 15 residues. The CDR3 region is CAISRDRGLDSPLHF. As DNA, the CDR3 is TGTGCCATCAGCCGTGACCGGGGGCTCGATTCACCCCTCCACTTT.

The V call is TRBV11-3, the J call TRBJ2-1, with 9 bases that match TRBD1. The CDR3 is made up of 13 amino acids. Unmatched junction bases numbered 3, after V lost 5 bases and J lost 7 bases. CDR1 is SGHNT and CDR2 is YENEEA in the germline V gene. The CDR3 loop reads CASSPDRGNEQFF. DNA of the CDR3: TGTGCCAGCAGCCCAGACAGGGGGAATGAGCAGTTCTTC.

This chain links TRBV11-2 with TRBJ2-7, with 8 bases fitting TRBD2. The CDR3 length is 15 residues. Germline V gene data show CDR1 as SGHAT and CDR2 as FQNNGV. V gave up 8 bases and J gave up 6 bases; unmatched junction bases: 15. In nucleotides, the CDR3 is TGTGCCAGCTCCCCCGGGCCAGCGGGGGTCGGCGAGCAGTACTTC. Its protein is CASSPGPAGVGEQYF.

The J gene is TRBJ1-1, the V gene TRBV30; 8 nucleotides line up with TRBD1. Germline CDR1 and CDR2: GTSNPN and SVGIG (reference sequence). V was clipped by 5 bases and J by 0 bases; unmatched bases: 5. This CDR3 is built from 14 residues. The CDR3 loop is CAWGGQVLNTEAFF. CDR3 coding DNA: TGTGCCTGGGGGGGACAGGTTCTGAACACTGAAGCTTTCTTT.

This rearrangement joins TRBV10-3 to TRBJ2-1, with a possible D match to TRBD1 (6 bases). CDR3 length equals 13 residues. The V gene lost 7 bases and the J gene lost 10 bases, with 17 bases spanning the gap. Germline V gene sequence: CDR1 ENHRY, CDR2 SYGVKD. The CDR3 loop reads CAINRESKREQFF. CDR3 DNA: TGTGCCATCAACAGGGAGTCGAAGCGGGAGCAGTTCTTC.

CDR3 loop: CASSQVLAGPRADTQYF. The CDR3 DNA follows: TGTGCCAGCAGCCAAGTATTAGCGGGTCCCCGAGCGGATACGCAGTATTTT. This chain joins TRBV4-2 and TRBJ2-3, with 7 bases fitting TRBD2. This CDR3 is 17 amino acids long. Germline V gene lookup returns CDR1 LGHNA and CDR2 YNFKEQ. The trim removed 1 base at V and 6 bases at J, leaving 13 bases unmatched.

The V call is TRBV5-4, the J call TRBJ2-5; D perhaps matches TRBD1 (6 bases). V lost 0 bases and J lost 5, with 8 bases in between. This CDR3 is built from 13 residues. Germline V lookup: CDR1 SGHNT, CDR2 YYREEE (reference sequence). The CDR3 DNA follows: TGTGCCAGCAGCTTGGACAGGGATGAGACCCAGTACTTC. Amino acids: CASSLDRDETQYF.

The chain joins TRBV10-3 to TRBJ2-7; D is perhaps TRBD1 (5 bases). The CDR3 length is 14 residues. Germline V CDR1 and CDR2: ENHRY, SYGVKD. Trimming took 2 bases from V and 4 from J, leaving 12 bases between them. CDR3 region: CAISEGAVRYEQYF. CDR3 coding DNA: TGTGCCATCAGTGAGGGGGCGGTTCGGTACGAGCAGTACTTC.

The rearrangement joins TRBV5-5 to TRBJ1-6, with 8 bases aligning to TRBD1. The CDR3 is made up of 13 amino acids. Germline values: CDR1 SGHKS, CDR2 YYEKEE (reference sequence). Losses at the gene ends were 4 bases for V and 10 bases for J; bases not matched to a gene: 4. CDR3 loop: CASSEQGDSPLHF. As DNA, the CDR3 is TGTGCCAGCAGCGAACAGGGGGACTCACCCCTCCACTTT.